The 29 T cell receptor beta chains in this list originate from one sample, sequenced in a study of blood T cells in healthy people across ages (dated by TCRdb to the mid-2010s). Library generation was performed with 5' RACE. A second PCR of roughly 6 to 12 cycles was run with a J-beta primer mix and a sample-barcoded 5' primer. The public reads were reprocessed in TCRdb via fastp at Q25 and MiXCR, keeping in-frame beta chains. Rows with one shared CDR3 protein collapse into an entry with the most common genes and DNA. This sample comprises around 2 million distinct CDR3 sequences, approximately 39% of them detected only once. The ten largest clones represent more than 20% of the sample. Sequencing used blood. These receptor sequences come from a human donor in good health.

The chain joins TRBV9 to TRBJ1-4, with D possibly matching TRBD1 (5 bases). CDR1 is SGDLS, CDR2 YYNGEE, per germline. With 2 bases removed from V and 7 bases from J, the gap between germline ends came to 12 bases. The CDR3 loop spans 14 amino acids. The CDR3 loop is CASSVGPIGEKLFF. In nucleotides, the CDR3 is TGTGCCAGCAGCGTGGGACCCATAGGTGAAAAACTGTTTTTT.

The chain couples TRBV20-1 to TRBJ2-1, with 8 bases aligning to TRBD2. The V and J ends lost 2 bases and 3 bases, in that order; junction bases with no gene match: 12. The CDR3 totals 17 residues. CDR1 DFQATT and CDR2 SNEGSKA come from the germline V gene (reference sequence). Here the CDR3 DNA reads TGCAGTGCTAGATCGGATGGGAGAAGCGGGGGCTACAATGAGCAGTTCTTC. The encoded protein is CSARSDGRSGGYNEQFF.

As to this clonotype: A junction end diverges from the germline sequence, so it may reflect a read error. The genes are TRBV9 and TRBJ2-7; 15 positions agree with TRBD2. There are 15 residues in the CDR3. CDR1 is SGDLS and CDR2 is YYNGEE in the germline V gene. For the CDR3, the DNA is TGTGCCGGCAGCGTAGGAGGACTAGCGGGGGGGTCCCAGTACTTC. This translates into CAGSVGGLAGGSQYF. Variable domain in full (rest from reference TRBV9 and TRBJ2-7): DSGVTQTPKHLITATGQRVTLRCSPRSGDLSVYWYQQSLDQGLQFLIQYYNGEERAKGNILERFSAQQFPDLHSELNLSSLELGDSALYFCAGSVGGLAGGSQYFGPGTRLTVT.

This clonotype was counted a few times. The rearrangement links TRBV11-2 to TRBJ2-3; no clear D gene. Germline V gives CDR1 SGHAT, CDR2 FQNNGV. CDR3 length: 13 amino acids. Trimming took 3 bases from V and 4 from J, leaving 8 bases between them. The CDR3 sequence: CASSFAPPDTQYF. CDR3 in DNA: TGTGCCAGCAGCTTCGCACCCCCAGATACGCAGTATTTT.

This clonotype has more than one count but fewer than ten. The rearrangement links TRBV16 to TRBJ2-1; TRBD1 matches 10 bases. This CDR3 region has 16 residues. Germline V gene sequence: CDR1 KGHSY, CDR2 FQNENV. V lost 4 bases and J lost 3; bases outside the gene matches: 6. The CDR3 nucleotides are TGTGCCAGCAGCCTTATGGGGACAGGGGACTACAATGAGCAGTTCTTC. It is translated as CASSLMGTGDYNEQFF.

The CDR3 sequence is CASSPGGSHTEAFF. The CDR3 DNA is TGTGCCAGCAGTCCCGGGGGTTCCCACACTGAAGCTTTCTTT. This chain joins TRBV7-6 and TRBJ1-1, with a possible D match to TRBD1 (5 bases). The CDR3 is made up of 14 amino acids. Trimming took 6 bases from V and 3 from J, leaving 14 bases between them. Germline-derived CDR1 and CDR2 are SGHVS and FNYEAQ.

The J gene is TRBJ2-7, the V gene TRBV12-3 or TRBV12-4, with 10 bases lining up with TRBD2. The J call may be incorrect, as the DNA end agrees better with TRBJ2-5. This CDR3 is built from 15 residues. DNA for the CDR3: TGTGCCAGCAGTCCGCCGGGACTAGCGTCGGAGACCCAGTACTTC. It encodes CASSPPGLASETQYF.

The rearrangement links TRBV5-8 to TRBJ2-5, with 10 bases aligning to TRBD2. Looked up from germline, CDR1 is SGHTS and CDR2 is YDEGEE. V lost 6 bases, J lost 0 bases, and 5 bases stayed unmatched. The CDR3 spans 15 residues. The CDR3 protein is CASNPGTSDQETQYF. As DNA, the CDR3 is TGTGCCAGCAACCCCGGGACTAGCGACCAAGAGACCCAGTACTTC. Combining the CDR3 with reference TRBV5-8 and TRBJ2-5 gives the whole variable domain EAGVTQSPTHLIKTRGQQATLRCSPISGHTSVYWYQQALGLGLQFLLWYDEGEERNRGNFPPRFSGRQFPNYSSELNVNALELEDSALYLCASNPGTSDQETQYFGPGTRLLVL.

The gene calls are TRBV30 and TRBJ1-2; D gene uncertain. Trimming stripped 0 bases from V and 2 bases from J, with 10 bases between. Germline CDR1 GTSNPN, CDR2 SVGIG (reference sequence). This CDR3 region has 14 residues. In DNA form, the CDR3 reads TGTGCCTGGAGTGTACTCGGGAAAAACTATGGCTACACCTTC. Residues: CAWSVLGKNYGYTF.

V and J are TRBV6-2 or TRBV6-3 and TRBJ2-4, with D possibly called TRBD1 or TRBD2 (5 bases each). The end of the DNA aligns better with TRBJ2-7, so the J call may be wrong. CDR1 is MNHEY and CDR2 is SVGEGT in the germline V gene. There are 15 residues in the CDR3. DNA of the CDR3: TGTGCCAGCAGCACGGGGCCTGGGGCTTTCTACGAGCAGTACTTC. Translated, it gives CASSTGPGAFYEQYF.

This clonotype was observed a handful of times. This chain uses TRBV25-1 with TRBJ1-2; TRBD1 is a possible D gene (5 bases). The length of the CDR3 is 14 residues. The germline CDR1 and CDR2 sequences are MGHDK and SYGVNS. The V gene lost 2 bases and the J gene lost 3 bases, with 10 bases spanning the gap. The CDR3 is CASSEIDSYYGYTF. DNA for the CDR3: TGTGCCAGCAGTGAAATCGACAGCTACTATGGCTACACCTTC.

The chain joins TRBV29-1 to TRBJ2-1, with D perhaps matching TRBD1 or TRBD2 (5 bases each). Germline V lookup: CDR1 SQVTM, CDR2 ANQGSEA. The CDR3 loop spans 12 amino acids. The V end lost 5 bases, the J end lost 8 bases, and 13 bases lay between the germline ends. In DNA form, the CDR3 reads TGCAGCGTTCAAGGGAGAGGGGATGAGCAGTTCTTC. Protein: CSVQGRGDEQFF.

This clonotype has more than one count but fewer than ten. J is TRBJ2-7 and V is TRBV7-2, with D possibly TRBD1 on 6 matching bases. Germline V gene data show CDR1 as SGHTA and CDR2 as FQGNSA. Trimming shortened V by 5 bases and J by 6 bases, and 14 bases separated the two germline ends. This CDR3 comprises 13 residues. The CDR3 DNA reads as TGTGCCAGCAGCCTTTACGACAGGCGCGAGCAGTACTTC. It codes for CASSLYDRREQYF. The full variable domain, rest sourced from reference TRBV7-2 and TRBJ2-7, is GAGVSQSPSNKVTEKGKDVELRCDPISGHTALYWYRQSLGQGLEFLIYFQGNSAPDKSGLPSDRFSAERTGGSVSTLTIQRTQQEDSAVYLCASSLYDRREQYFGPGTRLTVT.

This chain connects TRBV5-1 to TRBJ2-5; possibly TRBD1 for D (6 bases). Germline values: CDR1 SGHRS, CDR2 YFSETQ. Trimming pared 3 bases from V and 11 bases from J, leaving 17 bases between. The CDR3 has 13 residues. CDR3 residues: CASSSPDRSVQYF. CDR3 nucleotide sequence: TGCGCCAGCAGCTCCCCCGACAGGAGCGTGCAGTACTTC.

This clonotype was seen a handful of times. CDR3 protein: CATTGTGRQGAEAFF. The DNA for the CDR3 is TGTGCCACTACCGGGACAGGGAGACAGGGGGCTGAAGCTTTCTTT. The rearrangement links TRBV10-3 to TRBJ1-1, with 9 positions matching TRBD1. This CDR3 region has 15 residues. After removal of 10 bases from V and 6 bases from J, the junction contained 15 bases not matched to a gene. The germline gives CDR1 ENHRY, CDR2 SYGVKD.

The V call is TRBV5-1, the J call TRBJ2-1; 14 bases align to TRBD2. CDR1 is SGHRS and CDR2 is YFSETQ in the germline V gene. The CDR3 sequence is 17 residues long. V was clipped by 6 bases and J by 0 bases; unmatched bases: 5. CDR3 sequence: CASTRLAGGLSYNEQFF. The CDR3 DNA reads TGCGCCAGCACTCGACTAGCGGGGGGGCTCTCCTACAATGAGCAGTTCTTC. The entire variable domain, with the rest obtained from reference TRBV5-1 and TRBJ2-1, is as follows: KAGVTQTPRYLIKTRGQQVTLSCSPISGHRSVSWYQQTPGQGLQFLFEYFSETQRNKGNFPGRFSGRQFSNSRSEMNVSTLELGDSALYLCASTRLAGGLSYNEQFFGPGTRLTVL.

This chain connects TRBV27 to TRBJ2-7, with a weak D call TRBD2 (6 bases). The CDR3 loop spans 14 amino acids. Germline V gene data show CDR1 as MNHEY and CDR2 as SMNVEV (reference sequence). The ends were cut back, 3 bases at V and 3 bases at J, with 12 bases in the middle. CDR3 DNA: TGTGCCAGCAGTTTTGTCGGGGGTGGCTACGAGCAGTACTTC. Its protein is CASSFVGGGYEQYF.

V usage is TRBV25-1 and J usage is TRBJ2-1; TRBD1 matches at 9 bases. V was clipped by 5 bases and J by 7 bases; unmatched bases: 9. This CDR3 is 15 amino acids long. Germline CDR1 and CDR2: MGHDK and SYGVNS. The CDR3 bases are TGTGCCAGCAGTCACTGGGGGACAGGGCGGAATGAGCAGTTCTTC. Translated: CASSHWGTGRNEQFF. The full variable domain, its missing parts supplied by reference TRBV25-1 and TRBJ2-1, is EADIYQTPRYLVIGTGKKITLECSQTMGHDKMYWYQQDPGMELHLIHYSYGVNSTEKGDLSSESTVSRIRTEHFPLTLESARPSHTSQYLCASSHWGTGRNEQFFGPGTRLTVL.

Here the CDR3 reads CASTYTGTGNNEQFF. CDR3 nucleotide sequence: TGTGCCAGCACCTACACCGGGACAGGTAACAATGAGCAGTTCTTC. The rearrangement uses TRBV27 and TRBJ2-1; TRBD1 agrees at 8 bases. The germline V gene encodes CDR1 MNHEY and CDR2 SMNVEV (reference sequence). V lost 7 bases to trimming and J lost 5 bases; unmatched junction nucleotides: 10. This CDR3 comprises 15 residues.

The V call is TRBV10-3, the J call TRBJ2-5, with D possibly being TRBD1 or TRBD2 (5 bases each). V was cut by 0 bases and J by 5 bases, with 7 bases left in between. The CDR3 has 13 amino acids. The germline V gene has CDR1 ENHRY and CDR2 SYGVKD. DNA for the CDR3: TGTGCCATCAGTGAGTCGGGGACGGAGACCCAGTACTTC. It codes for CAISESGTETQYF.

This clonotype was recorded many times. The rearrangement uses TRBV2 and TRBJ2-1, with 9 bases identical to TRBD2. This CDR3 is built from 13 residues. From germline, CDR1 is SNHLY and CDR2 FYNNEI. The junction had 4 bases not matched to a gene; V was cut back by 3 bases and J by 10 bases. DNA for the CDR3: TGTGCCAGCAGTGACGTTCTAGCGGGGGAGCAGTTCTTC. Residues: CASSDVLAGEQFF.

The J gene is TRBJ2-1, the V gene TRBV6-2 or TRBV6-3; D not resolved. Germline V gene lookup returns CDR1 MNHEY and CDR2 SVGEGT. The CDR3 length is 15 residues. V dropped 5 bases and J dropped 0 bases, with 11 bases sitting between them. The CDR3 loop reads CASSEDQVSYNEQFF. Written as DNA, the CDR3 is TGTGCCAGCAGTGAGGACCAGGTCTCCTACAATGAGCAGTTCTTC.

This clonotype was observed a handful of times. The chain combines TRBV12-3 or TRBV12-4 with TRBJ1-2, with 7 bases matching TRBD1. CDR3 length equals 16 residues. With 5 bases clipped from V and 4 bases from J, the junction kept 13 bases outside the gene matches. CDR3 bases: TGTGCCAGCAGTCCTCTCCGACAGGGAGGCTCCTATGGCTACACCTTC. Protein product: CASSPLRQGGSYGYTF.

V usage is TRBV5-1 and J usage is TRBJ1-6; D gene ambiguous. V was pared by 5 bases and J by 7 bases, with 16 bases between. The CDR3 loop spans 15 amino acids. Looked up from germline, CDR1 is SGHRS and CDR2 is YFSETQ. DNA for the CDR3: TGCGCCAGCAGACCCGACTTCCACCGGAATTCACCCCTCCACTTT. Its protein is CASRPDFHRNSPLHF.

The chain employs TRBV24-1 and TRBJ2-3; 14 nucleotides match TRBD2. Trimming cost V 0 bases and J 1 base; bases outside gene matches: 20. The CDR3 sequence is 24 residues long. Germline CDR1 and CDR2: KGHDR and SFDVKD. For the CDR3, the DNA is TGTGCCACCAGTGATTTGCAGGGGCAGGGCCAGACTAGCGGGGGGGACTATCGCACAGATACGCAGTATTTT. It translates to CATSDLQGQGQTSGGDYRTDTQYF.

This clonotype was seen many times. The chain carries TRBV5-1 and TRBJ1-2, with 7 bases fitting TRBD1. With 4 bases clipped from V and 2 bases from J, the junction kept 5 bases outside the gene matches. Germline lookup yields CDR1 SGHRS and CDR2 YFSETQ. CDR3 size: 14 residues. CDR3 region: CASSPLQGNYGYTF. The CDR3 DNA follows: TGCGCCAGCAGCCCATTACAGGGGAACTATGGCTACACCTTC. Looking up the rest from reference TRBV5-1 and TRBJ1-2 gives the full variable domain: KAGVTQTPRYLIKTRGQQVTLSCSPISGHRSVSWYQQTPGQGLQFLFEYFSETQRNKGNFPGRFSGRQFSNSRSEMNVSTLELGDSALYLCASSPLQGNYGYTFGSGTRLTVV.

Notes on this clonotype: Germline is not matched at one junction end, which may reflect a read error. This chain's CDR3 is CAGSFSGDSYEQYF. The CDR3 DNA is TGCGCCGGCAGCTTTAGCGGGGACTCCTACGAGCAGTACTTC. The genes are TRBV5-1 and TRBJ2-7; 8 bases align to TRBD2. CDR1 is SGHRS and CDR2 is YFSETQ in the germline V gene. The CDR3 covers 14 residues.

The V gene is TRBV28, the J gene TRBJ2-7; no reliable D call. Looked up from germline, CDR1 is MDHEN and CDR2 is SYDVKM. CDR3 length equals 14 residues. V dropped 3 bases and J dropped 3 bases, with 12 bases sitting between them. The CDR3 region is CASSFLGTGYEQYF. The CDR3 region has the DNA TGTGCCAGCAGTTTTTTGGGAACCGGCTACGAGCAGTACTTC.

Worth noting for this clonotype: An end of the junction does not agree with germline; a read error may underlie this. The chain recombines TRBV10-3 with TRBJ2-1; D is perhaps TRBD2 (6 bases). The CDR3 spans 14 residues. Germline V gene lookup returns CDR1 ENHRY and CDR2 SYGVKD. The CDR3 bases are TGTGCCATCAGTGAAGCTAGCGATGACAATGAGCGGTTCTTC. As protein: CAISEASDDNERFF.